This T cell receptor (beta chain) comes out of a study of beta chain features in type 1 diabetes. Comments on this clone: Its antigen is not identified.

Germline CDR1 SGHTA, CDR2 FQGTGA. V shed 4 bases and J shed 4 bases, with 11 bases lying between them. This CDR3 has 14 residues. Study-wide points: Naive, central memory and regulatory TCRB repertoires appeared more similar among patients than healthy donors. Shorter templates may be favored by PCR, equally so in patients and controls.

Each donor gave one heparinised blood draw averaging around 120 mL. As every portion of the isolated RNA was reverse transcribed, the sequencing read expressed TCRB transcripts. TCRdb's table, derived via immunoSEQ multiplex PCR, lists solely in-frame clones and lacks some. The repertoire holds more than 300,000 clones, with over 13% as singletons. The chain recombines TRBV7-3 with TRBJ1-3, with D possibly matching TRBD1 (5 bases). Sequencing was carried out using naive CD4+ T cells from blood. This receptor was obtained from a woman aged 18-30 years in good health. The CDR3 region is CASSSYRQGNTIYF. The CDR3 nucleotides are TGTGCCAGCAGCTCATACCGACAGGGAAACACCATATATTTT.